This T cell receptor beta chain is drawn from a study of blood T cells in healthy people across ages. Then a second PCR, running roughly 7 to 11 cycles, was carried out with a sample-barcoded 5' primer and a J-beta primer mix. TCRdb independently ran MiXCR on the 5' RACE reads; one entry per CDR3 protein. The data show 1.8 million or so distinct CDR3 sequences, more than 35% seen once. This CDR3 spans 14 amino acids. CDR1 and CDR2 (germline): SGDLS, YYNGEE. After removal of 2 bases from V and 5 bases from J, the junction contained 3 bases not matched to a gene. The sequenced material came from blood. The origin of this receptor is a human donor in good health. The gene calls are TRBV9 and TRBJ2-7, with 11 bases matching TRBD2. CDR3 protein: CASSVSSGGNEQYF. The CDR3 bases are TGTGCCAGCAGCGTTTCTAGCGGGGGGAACGAGCAGTACTTC.